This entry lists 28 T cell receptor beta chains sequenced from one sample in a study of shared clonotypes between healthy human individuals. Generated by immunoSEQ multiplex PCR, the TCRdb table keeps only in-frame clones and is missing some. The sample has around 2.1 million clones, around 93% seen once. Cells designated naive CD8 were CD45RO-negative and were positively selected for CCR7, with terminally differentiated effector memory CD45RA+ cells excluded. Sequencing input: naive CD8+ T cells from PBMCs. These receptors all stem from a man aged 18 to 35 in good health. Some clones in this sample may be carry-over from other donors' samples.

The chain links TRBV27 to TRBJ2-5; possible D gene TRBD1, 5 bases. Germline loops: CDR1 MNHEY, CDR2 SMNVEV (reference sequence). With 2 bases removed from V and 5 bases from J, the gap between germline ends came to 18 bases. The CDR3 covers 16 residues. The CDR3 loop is CASSLNGANRWETQYF. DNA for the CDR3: TGTGCCAGCAGTTTAAATGGGGCGAATCGGTGGGAGACCCAGTACTTC.

The CDR3 coding sequence is TGTGCCAGCAGCTCCGAACCGAGCCGAAGCTACGAGCAGTACTTC. Protein product: CASSSEPSRSYEQYF. The chain links TRBV14 to TRBJ2-7; D unclear. In germline, CDR1 is SGHDN, CDR2 FVKESK. V shed 5 bases and J shed 3 bases, with 17 bases lying between them. The CDR3 consists of 15 residues.

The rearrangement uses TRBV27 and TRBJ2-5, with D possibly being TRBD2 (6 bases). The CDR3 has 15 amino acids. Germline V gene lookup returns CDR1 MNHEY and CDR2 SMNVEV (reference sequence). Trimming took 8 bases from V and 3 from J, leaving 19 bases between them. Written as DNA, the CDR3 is TGTGCCAGCGCATTTACCGGGACTTTGGAAGAGACCCAGTACTTC. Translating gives CASAFTGTLEETQYF.

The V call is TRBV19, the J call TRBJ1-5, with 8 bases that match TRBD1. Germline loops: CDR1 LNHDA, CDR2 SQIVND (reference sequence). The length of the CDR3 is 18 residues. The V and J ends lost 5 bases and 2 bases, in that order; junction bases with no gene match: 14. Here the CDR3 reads CASSPPTRGRSGNQPQHF. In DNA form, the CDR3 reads TGTGCCAGTAGTCCGCCGACCAGGGGGCGATCAGGCAATCAGCCCCAGCATTTT.

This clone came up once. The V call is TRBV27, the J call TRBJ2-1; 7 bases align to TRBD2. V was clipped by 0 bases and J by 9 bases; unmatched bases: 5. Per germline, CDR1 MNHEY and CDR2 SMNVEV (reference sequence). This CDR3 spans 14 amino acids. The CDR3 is CASSLSEKRGEQFF. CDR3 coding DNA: TGTGCCAGCAGTTTATCGGAAAAGCGGGGTGAGCAGTTCTTC.

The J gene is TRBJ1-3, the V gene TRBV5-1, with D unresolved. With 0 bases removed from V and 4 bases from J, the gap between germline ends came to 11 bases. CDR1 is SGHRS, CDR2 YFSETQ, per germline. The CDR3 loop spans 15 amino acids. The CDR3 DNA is TGCGCCAGCAGCTTGGACAGCCCGCTCGGAAACACCATATATTTT. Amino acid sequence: CASSLDSPLGNTIYF.

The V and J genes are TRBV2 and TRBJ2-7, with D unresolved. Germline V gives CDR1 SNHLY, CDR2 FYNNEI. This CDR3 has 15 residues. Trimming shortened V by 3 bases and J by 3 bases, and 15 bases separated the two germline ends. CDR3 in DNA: TGTGCCAGCAGTGATCCCCGAGTTGGGAACTACGAGCAGTACTTC. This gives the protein CASSDPRVGNYEQYF. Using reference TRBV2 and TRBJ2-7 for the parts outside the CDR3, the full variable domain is EPEVTQTPSHQVTQMGQEVILRCVPISNHLYFYWYRQILGQKVEFLVSFYNNEISEKSEIFDDQFSVERPDGSNFTLKIRSTKLEDSAMYFCASSDPRVGNYEQYFGPGTRLTVT.

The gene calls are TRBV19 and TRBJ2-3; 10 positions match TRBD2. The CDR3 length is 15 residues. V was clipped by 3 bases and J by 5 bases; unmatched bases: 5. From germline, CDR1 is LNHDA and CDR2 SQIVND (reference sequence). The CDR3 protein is CASSMLAGEVDTQYF. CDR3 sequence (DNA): TGTGCCAGTAGTATGCTAGCGGGAGAGGTAGATACGCAGTATTTT.

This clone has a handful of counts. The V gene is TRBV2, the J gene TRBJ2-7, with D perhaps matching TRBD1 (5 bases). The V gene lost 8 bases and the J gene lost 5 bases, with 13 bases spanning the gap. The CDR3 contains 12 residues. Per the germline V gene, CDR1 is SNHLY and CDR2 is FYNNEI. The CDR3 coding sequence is TGTGCCAGCGAAGGGATAGGGGACGAGCAGTACTTC. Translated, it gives CASEGIGDEQYF. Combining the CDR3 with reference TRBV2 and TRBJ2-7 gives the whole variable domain EPEVTQTPSHQVTQMGQEVILRCVPISNHLYFYWYRQILGQKVEFLVSFYNNEISEKSEIFDDQFSVERPDGSNFTLKIRSTKLEDSAMYFCASEGIGDEQYFGPGTRLTVT.

CDR3: CASSLDRSTEAFF. The CDR3 DNA is TGTGCCAGTAGTCTGGACAGAAGCACTGAAGCTTTCTTT. The chain is built from TRBV19 and TRBJ1-1; D is possibly TRBD1 (6 bases). Germline CDR1 and CDR2: LNHDA and SQIVND (reference sequence). CDR3 size: 13 residues. V was cut by 5 bases and J by 4 bases, with 11 bases left in between.

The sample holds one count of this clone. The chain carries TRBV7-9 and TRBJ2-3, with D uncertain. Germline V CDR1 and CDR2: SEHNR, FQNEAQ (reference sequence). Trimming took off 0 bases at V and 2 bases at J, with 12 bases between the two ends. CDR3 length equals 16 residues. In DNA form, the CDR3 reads TGTGCCAGCAGCTTAGCGCTTCCGGGCTTCACAGATACGCAGTATTTT. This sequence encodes CASSLALPGFTDTQYF.

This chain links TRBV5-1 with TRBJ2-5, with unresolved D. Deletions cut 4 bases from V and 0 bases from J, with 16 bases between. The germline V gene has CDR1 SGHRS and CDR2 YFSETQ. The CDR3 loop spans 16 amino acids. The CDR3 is CASSRSHPEYQETQYF. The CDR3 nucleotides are TGCGCCAGCAGCCGCTCCCATCCAGAGTACCAAGAGACCCAGTACTTC. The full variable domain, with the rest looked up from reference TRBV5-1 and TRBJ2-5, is KAGVTQTPRYLIKTRGQQVTLSCSPISGHRSVSWYQQTPGQGLQFLFEYFSETQRNKGNFPGRFSGRQFSNSRSEMNVSTLELGDSALYLCASSRSHPEYQETQYFGPGTRLLVL.

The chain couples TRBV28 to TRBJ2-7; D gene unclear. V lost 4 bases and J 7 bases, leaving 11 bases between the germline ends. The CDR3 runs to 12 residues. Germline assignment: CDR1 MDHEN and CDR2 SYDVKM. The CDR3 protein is CASSSLGREQYF. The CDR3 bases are TGTGCCAGCAGTTCCCTGGGAAGGGAGCAGTACTTC.

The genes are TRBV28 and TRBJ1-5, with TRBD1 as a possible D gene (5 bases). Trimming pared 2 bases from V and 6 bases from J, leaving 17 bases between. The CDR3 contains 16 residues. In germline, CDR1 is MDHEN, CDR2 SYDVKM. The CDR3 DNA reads TGTGCCAGCAGTTTAGAAGGGAGGGGCGGGAGTCAGCCCCAGCATTTT. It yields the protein CASSLEGRGGSQPQHF. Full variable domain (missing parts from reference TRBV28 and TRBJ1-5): DVKVTQSSRYLVKRTGEKVFLECVQDMDHENMFWYRQDPGLGLRLIYFSYDVKMKEKGDIPEGYSVSREKKERFSLILESASTNQTSMYLCASSLEGRGGSQPQHFGDGTRLSIL.

The CDR3 here is CASSLGAGRGQYF. The CDR3 bases are TGTGCCAGCAGCTTAGGGGCTGGACGGGGGCAGTACTTC. V gene TRBV11-2 combines with J gene TRBJ2-7; D might be TRBD2 (5 bases). Germline CDR1 and CDR2: SGHAT and FQNNGV. V lost 1 base and J 9 bases, leaving 13 bases between the germline ends. The CDR3 has 13 residues.

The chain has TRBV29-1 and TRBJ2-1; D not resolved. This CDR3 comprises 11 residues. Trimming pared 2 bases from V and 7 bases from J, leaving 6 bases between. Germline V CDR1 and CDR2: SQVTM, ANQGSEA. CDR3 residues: CSVEWGNEQFF. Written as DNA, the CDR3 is TGCAGCGTTGAATGGGGAAATGAGCAGTTCTTC.

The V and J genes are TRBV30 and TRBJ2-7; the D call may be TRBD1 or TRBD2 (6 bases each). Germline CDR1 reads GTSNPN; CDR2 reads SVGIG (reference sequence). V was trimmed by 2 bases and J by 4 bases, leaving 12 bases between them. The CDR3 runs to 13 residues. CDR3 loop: CAWSFGGAYEQYF. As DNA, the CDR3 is TGTGCCTGGAGTTTCGGGGGCGCGTACGAGCAGTACTTC.

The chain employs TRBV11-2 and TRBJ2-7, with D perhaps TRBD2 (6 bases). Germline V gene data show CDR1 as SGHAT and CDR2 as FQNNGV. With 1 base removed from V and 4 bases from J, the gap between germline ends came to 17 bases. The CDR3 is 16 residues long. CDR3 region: CASSLVGSGEPYEQYF. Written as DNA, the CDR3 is TGTGCCAGCAGCTTAGTTGGGTCGGGAGAACCGTACGAGCAGTACTTC. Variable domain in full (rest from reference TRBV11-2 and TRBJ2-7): EAGVAQSPRYKIIEKRQSVAFWCNPISGHATLYWYQQILGQGPKLLIQFQNNGVVDDSQLPKDRFSAERLKGVDSTLKIQPAKLEDSAVYLCASSLVGSGEPYEQYFGPGTRLTVT.

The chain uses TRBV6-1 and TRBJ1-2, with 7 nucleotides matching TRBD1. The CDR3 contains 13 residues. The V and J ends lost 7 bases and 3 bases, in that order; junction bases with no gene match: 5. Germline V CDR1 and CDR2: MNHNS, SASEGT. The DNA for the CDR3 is TGTGCCAGCATCGAGGGGGCCCACTATGGCTACACCTTC. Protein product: CASIEGAHYGYTF.

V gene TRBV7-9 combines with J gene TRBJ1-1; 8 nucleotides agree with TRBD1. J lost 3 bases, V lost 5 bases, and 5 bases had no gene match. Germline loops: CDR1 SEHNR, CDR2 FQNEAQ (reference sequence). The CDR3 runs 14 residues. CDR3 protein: CASSPQGADTEAFF. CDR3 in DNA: TGTGCCAGCAGCCCCCAGGGGGCAGACACTGAAGCTTTCTTT.

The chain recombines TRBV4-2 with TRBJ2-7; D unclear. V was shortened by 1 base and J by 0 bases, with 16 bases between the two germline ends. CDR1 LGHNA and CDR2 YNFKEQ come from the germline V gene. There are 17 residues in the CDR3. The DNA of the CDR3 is TGTGCCAGCAGCCAAGCCTTATCCGAGCCGAGCTCCTACGAGCAGTACTTC. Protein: CASSQALSEPSSYEQYF.

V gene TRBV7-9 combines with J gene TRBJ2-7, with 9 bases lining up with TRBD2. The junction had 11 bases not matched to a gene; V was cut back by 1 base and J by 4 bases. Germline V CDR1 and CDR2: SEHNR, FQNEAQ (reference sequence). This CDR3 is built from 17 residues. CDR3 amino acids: CASSLVGEIAGGYEQYF. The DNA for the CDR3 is TGTGCCAGCAGCTTAGTAGGGGAGATCGCGGGAGGGTACGAGCAGTACTTC.

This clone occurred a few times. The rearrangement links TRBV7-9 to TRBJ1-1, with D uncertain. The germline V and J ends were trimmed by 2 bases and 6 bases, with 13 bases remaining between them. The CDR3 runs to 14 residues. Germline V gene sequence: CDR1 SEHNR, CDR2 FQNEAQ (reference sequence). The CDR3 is CASSLNFRIAEAFF. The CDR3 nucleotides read TGTGCCAGCAGCTTAAACTTTCGCATCGCTGAAGCTTTCTTT. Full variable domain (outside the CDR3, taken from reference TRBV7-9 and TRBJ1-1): DTGVSQNPRHKITKRGQNVTFRCDPISEHNRLYWYRQTLGQGPEFLTYFQNEAQLEKSRLLSDRFSAERPKGSFSTLEIQRTEQGDSAMYLCASSLNFRIAEAFFGQGTRLTVV.

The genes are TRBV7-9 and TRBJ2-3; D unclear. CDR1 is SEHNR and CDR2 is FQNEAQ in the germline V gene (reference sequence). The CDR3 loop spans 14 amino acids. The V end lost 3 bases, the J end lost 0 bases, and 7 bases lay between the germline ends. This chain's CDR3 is CASSFDRSTDTQYF. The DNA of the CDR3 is TGTGCCAGCAGCTTCGACCGCAGCACAGATACGCAGTATTTT.

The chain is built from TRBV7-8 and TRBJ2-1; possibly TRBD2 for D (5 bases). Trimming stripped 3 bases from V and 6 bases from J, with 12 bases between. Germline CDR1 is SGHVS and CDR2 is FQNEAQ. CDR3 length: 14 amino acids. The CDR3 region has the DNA TGTGCCAGCAGCTTCTTCCCCGGAGGCAATGAGCAGTTCTTC. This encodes CASSFFPGGNEQFF.

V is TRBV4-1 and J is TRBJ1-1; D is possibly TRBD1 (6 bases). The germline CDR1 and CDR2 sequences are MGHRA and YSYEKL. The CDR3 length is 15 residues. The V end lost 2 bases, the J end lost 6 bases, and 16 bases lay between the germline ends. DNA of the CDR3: TGCGCCAGCAGCCAACCGCGCAGGGGTCACGCTGAAGCTTTCTTT. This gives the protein CASSQPRRGHAEAFF.

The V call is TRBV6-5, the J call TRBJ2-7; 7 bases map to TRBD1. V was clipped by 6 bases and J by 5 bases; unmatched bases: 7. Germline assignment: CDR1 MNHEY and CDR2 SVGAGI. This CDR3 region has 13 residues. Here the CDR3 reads CASSDRAVDEQYF. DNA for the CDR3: TGTGCCAGCAGCGACAGGGCCGTGGACGAGCAGTACTTC.

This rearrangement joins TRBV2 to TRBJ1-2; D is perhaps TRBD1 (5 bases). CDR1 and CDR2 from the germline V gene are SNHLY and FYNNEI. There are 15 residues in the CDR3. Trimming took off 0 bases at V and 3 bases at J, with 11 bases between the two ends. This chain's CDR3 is CASSEASDSDYGYTF. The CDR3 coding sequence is TGTGCCAGCAGTGAAGCGTCCGACAGCGACTATGGCTACACCTTC.